This TCR beta chain was recorded in a study of blood T cell repertoires in COVID-19. Study details: Acute and convalescent COVID-19 specimens originated in the United States, Italy and Spain. The cDNA or gDNA used as material had been derived from T cells, B-cell-depleted T cells, or PBMCs.

As handled by the study authors: Reference gene primer amplification in the assay estimated nucleated cell counts. The data were produced by immunoSEQ multiplex PCR, yet TCRdb's version contains in-frame clones alone and is incomplete. V, J and clone size are those of that table, while D and trimming were read from the DNA. The profile shows 250,000 to 300,000 clones, about 86% of them singletons. The CDR3 is 13 residues long. Germline values: CDR1 SGHRS, CDR2 YFSETQ. With 5 bases removed from V and 4 bases from J, the gap between germline ends came to 12 bases. The TCR originated in an elderly man with acute or convalescent COVID-19. Material for sequencing was peripheral blood. This sequence joins TRBV5-1 and TRBJ1-2, with D perhaps matching TRBD1 (6 bases). Here the CDR3 DNA reads TGCGCCAGCAGTGGGGGCGCGGGCTATGGCTACACCTTC. Residues: CASSGGAGYGYTF. Looking up the rest from reference TRBV5-1 and TRBJ1-2 gives the full variable domain: KAGVTQTPRYLIKTRGQQVTLSCSPISGHRSVSWYQQTPGQGLQFLFEYFSETQRNKGNFPGRFSGRQFSNSRSEMNVSTLELGDSALYLCASSGGAGYGYTFGSGTRLTVV.